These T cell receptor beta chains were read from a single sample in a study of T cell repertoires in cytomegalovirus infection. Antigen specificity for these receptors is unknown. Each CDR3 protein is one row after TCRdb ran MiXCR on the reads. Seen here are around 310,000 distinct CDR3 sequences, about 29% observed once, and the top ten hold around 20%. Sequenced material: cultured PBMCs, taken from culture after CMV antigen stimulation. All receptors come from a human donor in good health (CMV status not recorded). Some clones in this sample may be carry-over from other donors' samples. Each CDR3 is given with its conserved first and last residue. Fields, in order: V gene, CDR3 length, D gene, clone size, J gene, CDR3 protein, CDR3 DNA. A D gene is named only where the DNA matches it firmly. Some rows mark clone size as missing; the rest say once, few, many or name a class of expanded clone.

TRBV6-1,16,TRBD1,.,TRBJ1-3,CASSLDRAYSGNTIYF,TGTGCCAGCAGTTTGGACAGGGCCTACTCTGGAAACACCATATATTTT
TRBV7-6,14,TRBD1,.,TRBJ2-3,CASSSDRERDTQYF,TGTGCCAGCAGCTCGGACAGGGAGCGAGATACGCAGTATTTT
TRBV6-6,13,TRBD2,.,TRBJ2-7,CATSSGAPYEQYF,TGTGCCACCTCGAGCGGGGCCCCCTACGAGCAGTACTTC
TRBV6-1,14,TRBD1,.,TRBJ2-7,CASSFRDRTGEQYF,TGTGCCAGCAGTTTCCGGGACAGGACGGGCGAGCAGTACTTC
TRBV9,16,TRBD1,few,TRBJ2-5,CASSVGDRIYQETQYF,TGTGCCAGCAGCGTAGGGGACAGAATTTACCAAGAGACCCAGTACTTC
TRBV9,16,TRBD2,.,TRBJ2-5,CASSPVKGTRKETQYF,TGTGCCAGCAGCCCCGTAAAAGGGACTAGGAAAGAGACCCAGTACTTC
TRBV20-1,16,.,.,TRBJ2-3,CSAPPRTSGGTDTQYF,TGCAGTGCCCCCCCCCGGACTTCTGGGGGCACAGATACGCAGTATTTT
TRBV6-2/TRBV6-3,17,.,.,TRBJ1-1,CASRRPSRGIMNTEAFF,TGTGCCAGCAGGCGGCCCTCCAGGGGAATCATGAACACTGAAGCTTTCTTT
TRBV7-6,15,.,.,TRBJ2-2,CASSSVDWGTGELFF,TGTGCCAGCAGCTCGGTCGACTGGGGGACCGGGGAGCTGTTTTTT
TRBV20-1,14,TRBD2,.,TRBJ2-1,CSASMLAGVNEQFF,TGCAGTGCTAGTATGCTAGCGGGGGTCAATGAGCAGTTCTTC
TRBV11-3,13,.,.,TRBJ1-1,CASSFDLNTEAFF,TGTGCCAGCAGCTTTGACTTGAACACTGAAGCTTTCTTT
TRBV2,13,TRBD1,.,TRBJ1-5,CAGGQAAGQPQHF,TGTGCCGGGGGACAGGCCGCGGGTCAGCCCCAGCATTTT
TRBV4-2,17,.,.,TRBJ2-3,CASSQDGTGESADTQYF,TGTGCCAGCAGCCAAGATGGGACCGGGGAGAGTGCAGATACGCAGTATTTT
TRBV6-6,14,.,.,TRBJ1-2,CASRGTGRGYGYTF,TGTGCCAGCAGGGGAACAGGGAGAGGCTATGGCTACACCTTC
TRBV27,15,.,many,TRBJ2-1,CASSLIRRSYNEQFF,TGTGCCAGCAGTTTAATTCGCCGCTCCTACAATGAGCAGTTCTTC
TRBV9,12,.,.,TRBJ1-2,CASSGGAYGYTF,TGTGCCAGCAGCGGGGGGGCCTATGGCTACACCTTC
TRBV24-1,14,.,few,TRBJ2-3,CATRGTTRTDTQYF,TGTGCCACCAGGGGAACCACCCGCACAGATACGCAGTATTTT
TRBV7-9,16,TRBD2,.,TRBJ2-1,CASSLEPSGRGNEQFF,TGTGCCAGCAGCTTAGAACCCAGCGGGAGGGGTAATGAGCAGTTCTTC
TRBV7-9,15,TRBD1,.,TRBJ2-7,CASSLVRDRAYEQYF,TGTGCCAGCAGCTTAGTCCGGGACAGGGCCTACGAGCAGTACTTC
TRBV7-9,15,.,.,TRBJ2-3,CASSPIVGAEDTQYF,TGTGCCAGCAGCCCGATCGTAGGGGCTGAAGATACGCAGTATTTT
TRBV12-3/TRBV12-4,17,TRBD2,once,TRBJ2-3,CASSLSLAGTHTDTQYF,TGTGCCAGCAGTTTATCTCTAGCGGGGACTCACACAGATACGCAGTATTTT
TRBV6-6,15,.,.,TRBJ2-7,CASSLEGASPYEQYF,TGTGCCAGCAGTTTAGAGGGAGCAAGTCCCTACGAGCAGTACTTC
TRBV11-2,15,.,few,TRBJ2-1,CASSLGRNKNNEQFF,TGTGCCAGCAGCTTGGGACGGAACAAAAACAATGAGCAGTTCTTC
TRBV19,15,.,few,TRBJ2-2,CASSADSPNTGELFF,TGTGCCAGTAGTGCGGACAGCCCCAACACCGGGGAGCTGTTTTTT
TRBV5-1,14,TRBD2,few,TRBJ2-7,CASSGTSASYEQYF,TGCGCCAGCAGCGGTACTAGCGCTTCCTACGAGCAGTACTTC
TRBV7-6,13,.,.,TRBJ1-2,CASSFGGVGGYTF,TGTGCCAGCAGCTTCGGTGGAGTTGGTGGCTACACCTTC
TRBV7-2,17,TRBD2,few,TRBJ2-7,CASSLVHLAGGSYEQYF,TGTGCCAGCAGCTTAGTTCACCTAGCGGGAGGCTCCTACGAGCAGTACTTC
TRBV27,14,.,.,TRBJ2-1,CASSWRTGGYGQFF,TGTGCCAGCAGTTGGCGGACGGGCGGGTACGGGCAGTTCTTC
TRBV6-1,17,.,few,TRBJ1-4,CASSDSPSRAPNEKLFF,TGTGCCAGCAGTGACTCCCCGTCCAGGGCCCCTAATGAAAAACTGTTTTTT
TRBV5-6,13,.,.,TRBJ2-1,CASSLASGAEQFF,TGTGCCAGCAGCTTGGCTTCGGGGGCTGAGCAGTTCTTC
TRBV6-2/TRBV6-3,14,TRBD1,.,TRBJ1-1,CASSYYRGAAEAFF,TGTGCCAGCAGTTACTACAGGGGGGCCGCTGAAGCTTTCTTT
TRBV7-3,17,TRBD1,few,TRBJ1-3,CASSPGQPSSSGNTIYF,TGTGCCAGCAGCCCGGGACAGCCCAGCTCCTCTGGAAACACCATATATTTT
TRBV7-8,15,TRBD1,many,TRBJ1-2,CASSLGSGGYYGYTF,TGTGCCAGCAGCTTAGGGTCAGGGGGCTACTATGGCTACACCTTC
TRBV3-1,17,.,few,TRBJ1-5,CASSQDNRDHSNQPQHF,TGTGCCAGCAGCCAAGATAACAGGGATCATAGCAATCAGCCCCAGCATTTT
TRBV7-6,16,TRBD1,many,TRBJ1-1,CASSLETPRQGYEAFF,TGTGCCAGCAGCTTAGAAACCCCTCGACAGGGGTATGAAGCTTTCTTT
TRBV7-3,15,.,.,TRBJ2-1,CASSLTSDGYNEQFF,TGTGCCAGCAGCTTGACCTCGGACGGCTACAATGAGCAGTTCTTC
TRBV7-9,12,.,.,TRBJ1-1,CASGEGGTEAFF,TGTGCTAGTGGGGAAGGGGGTACTGAAGCTTTCTTT